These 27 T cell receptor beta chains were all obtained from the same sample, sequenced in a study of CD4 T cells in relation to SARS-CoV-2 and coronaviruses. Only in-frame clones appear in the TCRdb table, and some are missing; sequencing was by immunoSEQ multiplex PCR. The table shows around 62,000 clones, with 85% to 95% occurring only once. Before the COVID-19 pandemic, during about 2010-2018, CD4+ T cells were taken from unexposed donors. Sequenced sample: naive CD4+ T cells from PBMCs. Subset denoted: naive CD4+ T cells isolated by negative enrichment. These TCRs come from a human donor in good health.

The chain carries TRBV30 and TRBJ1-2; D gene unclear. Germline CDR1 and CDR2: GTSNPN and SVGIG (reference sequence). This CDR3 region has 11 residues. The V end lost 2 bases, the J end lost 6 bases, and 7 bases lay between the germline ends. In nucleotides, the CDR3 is TGTGCCTGGAGTTTACGCAATGGCTACACCTTC. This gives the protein CAWSLRNGYTF.

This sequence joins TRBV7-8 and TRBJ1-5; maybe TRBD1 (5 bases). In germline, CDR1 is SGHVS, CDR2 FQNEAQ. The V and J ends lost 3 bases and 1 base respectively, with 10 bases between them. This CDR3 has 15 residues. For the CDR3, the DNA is TGTGCCAGCAGCTTTTACGGGGGAAGCAATCAGCCCCAGCATTTT. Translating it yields CASSFYGGSNQPQHF.

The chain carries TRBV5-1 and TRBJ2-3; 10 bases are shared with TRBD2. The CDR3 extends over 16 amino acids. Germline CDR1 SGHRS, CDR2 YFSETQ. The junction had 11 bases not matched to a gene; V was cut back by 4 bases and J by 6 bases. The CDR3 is CASSPISGRAGDTQYF. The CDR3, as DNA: TGCGCCAGCAGCCCGATCAGCGGGAGGGCCGGGGATACGCAGTATTTT.

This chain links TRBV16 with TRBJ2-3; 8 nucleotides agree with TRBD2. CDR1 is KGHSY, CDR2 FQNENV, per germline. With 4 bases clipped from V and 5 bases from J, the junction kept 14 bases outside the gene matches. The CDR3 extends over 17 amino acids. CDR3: CASSPPAVAGLRDTQYF. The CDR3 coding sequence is TGTGCCAGCAGCCCCCCCGCGGTAGCGGGACTCAGAGATACGCAGTATTTT.

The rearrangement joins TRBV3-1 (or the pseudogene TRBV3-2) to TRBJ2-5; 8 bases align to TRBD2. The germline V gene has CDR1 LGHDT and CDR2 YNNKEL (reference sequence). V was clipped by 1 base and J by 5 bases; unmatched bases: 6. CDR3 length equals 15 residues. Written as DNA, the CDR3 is TGTGCCAGCAGCCAAGTTGCGGGAGGTGGGGAGACCCAGTACTTC. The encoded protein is CASSQVAGGGETQYF.

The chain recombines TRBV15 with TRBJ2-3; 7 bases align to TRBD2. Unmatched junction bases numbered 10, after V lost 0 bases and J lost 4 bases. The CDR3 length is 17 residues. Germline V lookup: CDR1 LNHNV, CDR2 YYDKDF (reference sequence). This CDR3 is CATSRDAGGSRPDTQYF. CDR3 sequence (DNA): TGTGCCACCAGCAGAGATGCGGGCGGGAGTCGACCAGATACGCAGTATTTT.

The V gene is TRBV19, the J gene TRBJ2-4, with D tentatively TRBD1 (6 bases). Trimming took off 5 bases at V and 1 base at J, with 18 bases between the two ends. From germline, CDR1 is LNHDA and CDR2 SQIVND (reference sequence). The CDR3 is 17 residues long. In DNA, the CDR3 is TGTGCCAGTAGTGGCGGCCAGCCCCAGGGGGCCAAAAACATTCAGTACTTC. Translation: CASSGGQPQGAKNIQYF.

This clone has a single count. CDR3 sequence reads: CAWSRSGNNEQFF. The CDR3 DNA is TGTGCCTGGAGTCGTAGCGGGAACAATGAGCAGTTCTTC. The chain has TRBV30 and TRBJ2-1; 8 positions match TRBD2. Germline V gene sequence: CDR1 GTSNPN, CDR2 SVGIG (reference sequence). The CDR3 length is 13 residues. V trimming: 2 bases; J trimming: 5 bases; junction bases outside the gene matches: 2.

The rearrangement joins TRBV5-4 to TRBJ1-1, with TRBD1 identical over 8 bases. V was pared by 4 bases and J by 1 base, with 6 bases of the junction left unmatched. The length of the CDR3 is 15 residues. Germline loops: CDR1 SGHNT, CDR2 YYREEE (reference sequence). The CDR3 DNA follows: TGTGCCAGCAGCGCATCAGGGGGCCGGAACACTGAAGCTTTCTTT. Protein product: CASSASGGRNTEAFF.

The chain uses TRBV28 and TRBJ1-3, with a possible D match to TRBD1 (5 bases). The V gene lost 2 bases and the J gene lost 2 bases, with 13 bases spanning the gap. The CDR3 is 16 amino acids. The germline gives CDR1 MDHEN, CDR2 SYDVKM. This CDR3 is CASSLEKGWTGNTIYF. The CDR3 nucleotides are TGTGCCAGCAGTTTAGAAAAGGGGTGGACTGGAAACACCATATATTTT. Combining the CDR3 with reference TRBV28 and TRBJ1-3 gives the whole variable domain DVKVTQSSRYLVKRTGEKVFLECVQDMDHENMFWYRQDPGLGLRLIYFSYDVKMKEKGDIPEGYSVSREKKERFSLILESASTNQTSMYLCASSLEKGWTGNTIYFGEGSWLTVV.

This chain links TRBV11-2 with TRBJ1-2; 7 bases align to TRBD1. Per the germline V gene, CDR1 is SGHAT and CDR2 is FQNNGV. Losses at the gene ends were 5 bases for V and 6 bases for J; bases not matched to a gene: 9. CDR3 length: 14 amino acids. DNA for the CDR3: TGTGCCAGCAGCCCAGGGGGGGTTTACAATGGCTACACCTTC. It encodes CASSPGGVYNGYTF.

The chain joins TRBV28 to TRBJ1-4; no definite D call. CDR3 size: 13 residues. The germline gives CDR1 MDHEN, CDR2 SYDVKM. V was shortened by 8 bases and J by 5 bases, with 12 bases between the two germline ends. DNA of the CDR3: TGTGCCAGCGGAGGCAGACAAAATGAAAAACTGTTTTTT. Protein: CASGGRQNEKLFF.

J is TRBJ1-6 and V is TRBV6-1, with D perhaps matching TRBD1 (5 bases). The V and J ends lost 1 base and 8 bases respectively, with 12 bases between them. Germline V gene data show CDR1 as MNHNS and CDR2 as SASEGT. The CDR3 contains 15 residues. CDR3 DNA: TGTGCCAGCAGTGAAGAGAAGGGGAGGTATTCACCCCTCCACTTT. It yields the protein CASSEEKGRYSPLHF.

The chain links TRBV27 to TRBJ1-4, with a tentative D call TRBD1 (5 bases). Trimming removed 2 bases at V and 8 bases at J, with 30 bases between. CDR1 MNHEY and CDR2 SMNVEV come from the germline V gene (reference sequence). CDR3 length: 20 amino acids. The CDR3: CASSLTPGTAASEGGEKLFF. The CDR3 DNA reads TGTGCCAGCAGTTTAACCCCCGGGACCGCCGCTTCCGAAGGTGGGGAAAAACTGTTTTTT.

The CDR3 loop reads CASSFRQGDNEQFF. CDR3 DNA: TGCGCCAGCAGCTTCAGGCAGGGGGACAATGAGCAGTTCTTC. J is TRBJ2-1 and V is TRBV5-1; 7 bases match TRBD1. The CDR3 sequence is 14 residues long. Trimming removed 2 bases from V and 5 bases from J; junction bases left unmatched: 4. In germline, CDR1 is SGHRS, CDR2 YFSETQ.

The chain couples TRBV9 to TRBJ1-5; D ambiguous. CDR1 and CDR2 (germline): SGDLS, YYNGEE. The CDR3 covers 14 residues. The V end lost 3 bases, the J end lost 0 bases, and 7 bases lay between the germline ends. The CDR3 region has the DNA TGTGCCAGCAGCGACAGCGATAGCAATCAGCCCCAGCATTTT. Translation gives CASSDSDSNQPQHF.

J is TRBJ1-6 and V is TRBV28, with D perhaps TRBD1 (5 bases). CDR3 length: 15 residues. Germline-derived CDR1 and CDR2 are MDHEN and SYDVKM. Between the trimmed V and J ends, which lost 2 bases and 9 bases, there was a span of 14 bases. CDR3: CASSLTGGGGSPLHF. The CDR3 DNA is TGTGCCAGCAGTTTAACCGGGGGAGGCGGTTCACCCCTCCACTTT.

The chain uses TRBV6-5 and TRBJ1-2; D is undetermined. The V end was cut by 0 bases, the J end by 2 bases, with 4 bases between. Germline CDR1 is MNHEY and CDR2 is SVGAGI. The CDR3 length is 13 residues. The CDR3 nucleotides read TGTGCCAGCAGTTACTCCGGGAACTATGGCTACACCTTC. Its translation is CASSYSGNYGYTF.

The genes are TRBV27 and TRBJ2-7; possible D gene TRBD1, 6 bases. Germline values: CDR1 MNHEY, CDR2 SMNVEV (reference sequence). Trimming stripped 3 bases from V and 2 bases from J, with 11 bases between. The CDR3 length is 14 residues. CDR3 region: CASSLAGTPYEQYF. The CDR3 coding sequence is TGTGCCAGCAGTTTGGCCGGGACACCCTACGAGCAGTACTTC.

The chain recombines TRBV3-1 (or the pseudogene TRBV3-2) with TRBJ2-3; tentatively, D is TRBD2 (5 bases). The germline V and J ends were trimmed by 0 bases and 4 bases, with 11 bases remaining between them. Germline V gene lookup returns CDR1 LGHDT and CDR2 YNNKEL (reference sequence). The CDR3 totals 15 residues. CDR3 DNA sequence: TGTGCCAGCAGCCAAGAGGTAGCGCGCGCAGATACGCAGTATTTT. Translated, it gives CASSQEVARADTQYF.

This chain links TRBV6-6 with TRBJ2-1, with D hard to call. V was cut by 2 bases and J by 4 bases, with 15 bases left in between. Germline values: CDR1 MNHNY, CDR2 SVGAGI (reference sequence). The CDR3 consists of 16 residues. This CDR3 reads CASSYVQTRTYNEQFF. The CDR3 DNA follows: TGTGCCAGCAGTTACGTGCAGACACGAACGTACAATGAGCAGTTCTTC.

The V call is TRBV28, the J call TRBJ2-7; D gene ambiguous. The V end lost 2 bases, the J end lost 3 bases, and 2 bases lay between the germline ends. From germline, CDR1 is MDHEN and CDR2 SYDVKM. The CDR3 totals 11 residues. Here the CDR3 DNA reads TGTGCCAGCAGTTTACTCTACGAGCAGTACTTC. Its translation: CASSLLYEQYF.

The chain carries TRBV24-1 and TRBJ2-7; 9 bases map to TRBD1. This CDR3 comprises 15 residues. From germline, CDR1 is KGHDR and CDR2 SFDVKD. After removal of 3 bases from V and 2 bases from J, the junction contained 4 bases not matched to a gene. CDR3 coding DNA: TGTGCCACCAGTGATGGGGGACAGGGAACCTACGAGCAGTACTTC. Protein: CATSDGGQGTYEQYF.

The CDR3 DNA follows: TGCGCCAGCAGCTTGTATGGGACTAGCGGGAGAGTTTCAGATGAGCAGTTCTTC. Amino acid sequence: CASSLYGTSGRVSDEQFF. This chain uses TRBV5-1 with TRBJ2-1; 14 bases map to TRBD2. CDR3 size: 18 residues. With V trimmed by 1 base and J by 8 bases, 11 bases remained unmatched. Germline CDR1 SGHRS, CDR2 YFSETQ.

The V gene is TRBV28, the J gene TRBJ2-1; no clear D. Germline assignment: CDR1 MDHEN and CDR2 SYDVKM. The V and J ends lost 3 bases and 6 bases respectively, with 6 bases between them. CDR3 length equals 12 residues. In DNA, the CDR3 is TGTGCCAGCAGTTTGACCTTCAATGAGCAGTTCTTC. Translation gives CASSLTFNEQFF.

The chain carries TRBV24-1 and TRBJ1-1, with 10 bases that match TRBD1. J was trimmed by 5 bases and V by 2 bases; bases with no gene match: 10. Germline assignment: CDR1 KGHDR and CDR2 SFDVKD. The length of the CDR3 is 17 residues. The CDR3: CATSDSPRTGGRTEAFF. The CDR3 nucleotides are TGTGCCACCAGTGATTCCCCCCGGACAGGGGGAAGGACTGAAGCTTTCTTT.

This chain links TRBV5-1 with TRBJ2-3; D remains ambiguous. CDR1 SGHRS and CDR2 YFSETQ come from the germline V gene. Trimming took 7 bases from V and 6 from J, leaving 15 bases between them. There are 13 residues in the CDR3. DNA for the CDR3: TGCGCCAGCTGCGATAAGCTGTCCGATACGCAGTATTTT. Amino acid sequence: CASCDKLSDTQYF.